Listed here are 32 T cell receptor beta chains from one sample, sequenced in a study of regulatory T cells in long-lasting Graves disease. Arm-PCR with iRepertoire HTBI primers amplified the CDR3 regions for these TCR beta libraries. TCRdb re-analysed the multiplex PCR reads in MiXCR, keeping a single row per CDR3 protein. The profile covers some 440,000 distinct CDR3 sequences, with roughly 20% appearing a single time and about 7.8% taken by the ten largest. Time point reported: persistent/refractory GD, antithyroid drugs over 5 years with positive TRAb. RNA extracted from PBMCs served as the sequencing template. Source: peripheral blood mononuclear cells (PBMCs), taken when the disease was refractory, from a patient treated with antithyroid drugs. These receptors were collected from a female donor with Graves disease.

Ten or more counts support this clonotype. In nucleotides, the CDR3 is TGTGCCAGCAGAGCGCAGGGGAGAGAGACCCAGTACTTC. Its protein product is CASRAQGRETQYF. The chain carries TRBV2 and TRBJ2-5; weak D call: TRBD1 (6 bases). The V end was cut by 6 bases, the J end by 4 bases, with 12 bases between. The CDR3 is 13 amino acids. The germline gives CDR1 SNHLY, CDR2 FYNNEI.

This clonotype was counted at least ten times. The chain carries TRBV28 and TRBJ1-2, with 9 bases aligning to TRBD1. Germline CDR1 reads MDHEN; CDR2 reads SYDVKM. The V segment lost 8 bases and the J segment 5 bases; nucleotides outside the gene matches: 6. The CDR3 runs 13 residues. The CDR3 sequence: CASQGTGRYGYTF. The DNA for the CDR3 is TGTGCCAGCCAGGGGACAGGGCGGTATGGCTACACCTTC.

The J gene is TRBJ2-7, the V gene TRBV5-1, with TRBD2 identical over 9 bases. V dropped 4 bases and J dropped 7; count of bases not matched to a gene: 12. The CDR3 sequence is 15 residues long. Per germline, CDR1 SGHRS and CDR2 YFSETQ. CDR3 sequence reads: CASSLSGSTHGEQYF. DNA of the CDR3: TGCGCCAGCAGCCTTAGCGGGAGTACCCATGGGGAGCAGTACTTC.

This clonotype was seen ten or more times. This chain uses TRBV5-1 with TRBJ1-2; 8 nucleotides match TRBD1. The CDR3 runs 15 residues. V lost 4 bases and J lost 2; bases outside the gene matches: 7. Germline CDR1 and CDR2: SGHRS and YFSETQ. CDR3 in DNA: TGCGCCAGCAGCCATGGACAGGGACAGAACTATGGCTACACCTTC. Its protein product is CASSHGQGQNYGYTF.

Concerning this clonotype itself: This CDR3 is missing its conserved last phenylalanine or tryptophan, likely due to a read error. CDR3 nucleotide sequence: TGTGCCAGCAGCTTAACAGAGGACCAAGAGACCCAGTACTCC. Amino acid sequence: CASSLTEDQETQYS. This chain connects TRBV7-2 to TRBJ2-5, with D uncertain. V lost 2 bases and J 0 bases, leaving 7 bases between the germline ends. Germline CDR1 SGHTA, CDR2 FQGNSA. The CDR3 sequence is 14 residues long.

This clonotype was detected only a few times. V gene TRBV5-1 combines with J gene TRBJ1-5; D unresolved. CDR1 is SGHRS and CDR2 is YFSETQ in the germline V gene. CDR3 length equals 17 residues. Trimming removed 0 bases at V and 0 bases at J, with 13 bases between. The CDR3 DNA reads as TGCGCCAGCAGCTTGGCGAGGAGGGAAAATAGCAATCAGCCCCAGCATTTT. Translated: CASSLARRENSNQPQHF.

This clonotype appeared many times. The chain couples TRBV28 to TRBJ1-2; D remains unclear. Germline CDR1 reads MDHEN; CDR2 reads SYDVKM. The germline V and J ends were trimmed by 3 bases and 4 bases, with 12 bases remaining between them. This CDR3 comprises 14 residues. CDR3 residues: CASSFGAGLYGYTF. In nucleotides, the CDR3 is TGTGCCAGCAGTTTTGGCGCAGGCCTCTATGGCTACACCTTC.

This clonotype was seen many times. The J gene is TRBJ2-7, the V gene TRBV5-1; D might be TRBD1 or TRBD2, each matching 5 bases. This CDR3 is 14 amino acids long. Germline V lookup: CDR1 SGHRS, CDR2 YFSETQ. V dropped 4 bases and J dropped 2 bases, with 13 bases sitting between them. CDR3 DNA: TGCGCCAGCAGCGCCTCAGGGACCACCTACGAGCAGTACTTC. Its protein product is CASSASGTTYEQYF.

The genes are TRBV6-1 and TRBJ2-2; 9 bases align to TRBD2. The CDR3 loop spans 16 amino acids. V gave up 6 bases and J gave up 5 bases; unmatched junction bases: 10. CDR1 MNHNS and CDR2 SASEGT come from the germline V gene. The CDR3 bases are TGTGCCAGCAGGCAGTATAGCGGGAGCGGGACCGGGGAGCTGTTTTTT. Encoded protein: CASRQYSGSGTGELFF.

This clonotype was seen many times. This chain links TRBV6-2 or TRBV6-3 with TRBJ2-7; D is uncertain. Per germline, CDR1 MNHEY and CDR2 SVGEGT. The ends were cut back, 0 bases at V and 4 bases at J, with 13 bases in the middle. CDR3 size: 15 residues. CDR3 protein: CASSYSNAAIYEQYF. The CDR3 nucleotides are TGTGCCAGCAGTTACTCGAACGCGGCGATATACGAGCAGTACTTC.

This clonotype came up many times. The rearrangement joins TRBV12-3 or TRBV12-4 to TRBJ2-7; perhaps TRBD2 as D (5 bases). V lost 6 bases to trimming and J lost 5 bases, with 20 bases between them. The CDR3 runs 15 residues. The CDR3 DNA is TGTGCCAGCAGACCCTCCCTGCGAGGGTACGACGAGCAGTACTTC. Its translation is CASRPSLRGYDEQYF.

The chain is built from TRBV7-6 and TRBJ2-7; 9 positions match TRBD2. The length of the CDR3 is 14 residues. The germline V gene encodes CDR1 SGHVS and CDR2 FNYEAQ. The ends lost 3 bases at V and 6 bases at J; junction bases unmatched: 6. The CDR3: CASSFPGTSPEQYF. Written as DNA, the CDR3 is TGTGCCAGCAGCTTCCCCGGGACTAGCCCCGAGCAGTACTTC.

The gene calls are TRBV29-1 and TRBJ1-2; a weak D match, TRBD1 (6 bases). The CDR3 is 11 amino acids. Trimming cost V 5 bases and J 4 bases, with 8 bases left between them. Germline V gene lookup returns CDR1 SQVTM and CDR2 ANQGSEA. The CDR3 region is CSVSGVYGYTF. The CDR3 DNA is TGCAGCGTTTCAGGGGTCTATGGCTACACCTTC.

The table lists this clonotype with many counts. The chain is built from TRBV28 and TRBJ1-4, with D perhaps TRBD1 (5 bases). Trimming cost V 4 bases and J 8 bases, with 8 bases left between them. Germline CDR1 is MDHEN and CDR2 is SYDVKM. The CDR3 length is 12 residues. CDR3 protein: CASSSTVEKLFF. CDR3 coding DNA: TGTGCCAGCAGTTCGACAGTCGAAAAACTGTTTTTT.

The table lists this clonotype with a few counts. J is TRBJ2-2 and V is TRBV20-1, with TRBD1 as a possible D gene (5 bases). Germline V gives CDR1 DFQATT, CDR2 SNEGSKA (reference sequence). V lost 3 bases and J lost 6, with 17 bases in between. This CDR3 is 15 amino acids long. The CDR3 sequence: CSARDQGKRAGELFF. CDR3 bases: TGCAGTGCTAGGGACCAGGGTAAACGCGCCGGGGAGCTGTTTTTT.

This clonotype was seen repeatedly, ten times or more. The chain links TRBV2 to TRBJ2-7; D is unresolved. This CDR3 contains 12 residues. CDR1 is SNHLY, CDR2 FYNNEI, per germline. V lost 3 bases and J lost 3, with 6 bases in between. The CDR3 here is CASSELVYEQYF. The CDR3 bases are TGTGCCAGCAGTGAGCTGGTCTACGAGCAGTACTTC.

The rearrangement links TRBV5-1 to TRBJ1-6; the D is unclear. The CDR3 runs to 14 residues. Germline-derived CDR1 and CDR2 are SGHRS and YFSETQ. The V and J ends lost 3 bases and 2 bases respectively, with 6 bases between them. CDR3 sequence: CASSYGPYNSPLHF. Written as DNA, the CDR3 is TGCGCCAGCAGCTACGGACCCTATAATTCACCCCTCCACTTT.

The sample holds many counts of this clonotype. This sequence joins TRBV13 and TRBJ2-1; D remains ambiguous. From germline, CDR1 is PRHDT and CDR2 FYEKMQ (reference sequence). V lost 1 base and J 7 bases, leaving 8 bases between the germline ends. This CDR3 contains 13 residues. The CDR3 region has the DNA TGTGCCAGCAGCTTAGTGAGTTCGAATGAGCAGTTCTTC. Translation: CASSLVSSNEQFF.

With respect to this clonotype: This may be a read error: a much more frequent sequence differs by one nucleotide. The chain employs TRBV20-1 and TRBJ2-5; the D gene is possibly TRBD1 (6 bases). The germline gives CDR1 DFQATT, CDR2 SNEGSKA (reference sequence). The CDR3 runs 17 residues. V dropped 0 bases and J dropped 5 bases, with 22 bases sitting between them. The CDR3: CSARDFSRPQRGETQYF. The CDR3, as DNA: TGCAGTGCTAGAGATTTCTCGCGGCCACAAAGGGGGGAGACCCAGTACTTC.

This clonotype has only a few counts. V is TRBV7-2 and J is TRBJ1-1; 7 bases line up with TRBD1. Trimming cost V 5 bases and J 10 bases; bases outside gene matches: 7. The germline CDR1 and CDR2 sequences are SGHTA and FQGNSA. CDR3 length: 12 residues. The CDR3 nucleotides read TGTGCCAGCAGCCCGACCCGACAGGGAGCTTTCTTT. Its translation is CASSPTRQGAFF.

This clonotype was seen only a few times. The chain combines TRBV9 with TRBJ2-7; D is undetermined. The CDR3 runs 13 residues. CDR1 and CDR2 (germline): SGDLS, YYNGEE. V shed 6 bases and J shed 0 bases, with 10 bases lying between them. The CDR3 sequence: CASNEDNSYEQYF. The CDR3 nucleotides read TGTGCCAGCAACGAAGACAACTCCTACGAGCAGTACTTC.

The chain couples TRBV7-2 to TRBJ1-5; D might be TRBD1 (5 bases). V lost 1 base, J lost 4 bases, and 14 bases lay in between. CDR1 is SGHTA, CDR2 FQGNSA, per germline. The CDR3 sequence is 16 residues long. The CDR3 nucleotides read TGTGCCAGCAGCTTAGGCGGCCAGGGAAAAAATCAGCCCCAGCATTTT. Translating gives CASSLGGQGKNQPQHF. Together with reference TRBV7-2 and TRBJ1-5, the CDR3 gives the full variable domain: GAGVSQSPSNKVTEKGKDVELRCDPISGHTALYWYRQSLGQGLEFLIYFQGNSAPDKSGLPSDRFSAERTGGSVSTLTIQRTQQEDSAVYLCASSLGGQGKNQPQHFGDGTRLSIL.

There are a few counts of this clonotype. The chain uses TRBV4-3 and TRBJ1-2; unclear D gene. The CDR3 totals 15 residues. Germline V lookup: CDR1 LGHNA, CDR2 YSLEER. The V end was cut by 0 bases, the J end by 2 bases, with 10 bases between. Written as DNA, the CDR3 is TGCGCCAGCAGCCAAGATAGCGGACGGAACTATGGCTACACCTTC. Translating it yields CASSQDSGRNYGYTF.

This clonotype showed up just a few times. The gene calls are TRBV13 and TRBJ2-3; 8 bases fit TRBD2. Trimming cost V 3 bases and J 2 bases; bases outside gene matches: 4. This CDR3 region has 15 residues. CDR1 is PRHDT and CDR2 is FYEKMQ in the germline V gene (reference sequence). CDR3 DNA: TGTGCCAGCAGCTTGGGACTAGATACCACAGATACGCAGTATTTT. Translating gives CASSLGLDTTDTQYF.

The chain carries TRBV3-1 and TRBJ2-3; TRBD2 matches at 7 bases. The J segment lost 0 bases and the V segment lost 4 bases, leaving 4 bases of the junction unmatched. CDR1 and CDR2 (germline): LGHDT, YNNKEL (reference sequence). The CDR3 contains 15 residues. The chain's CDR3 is CASSPSGDSTDTQYF. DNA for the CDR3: TGTGCCAGCAGCCCCAGCGGGGACAGCACAGATACGCAGTATTTT.

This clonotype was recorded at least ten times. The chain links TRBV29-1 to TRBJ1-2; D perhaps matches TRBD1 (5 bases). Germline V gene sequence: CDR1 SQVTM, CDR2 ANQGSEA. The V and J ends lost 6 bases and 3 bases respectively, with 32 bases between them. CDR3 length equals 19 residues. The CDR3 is CSVPSRDSLRPALDYGYTF. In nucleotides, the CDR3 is TGCAGCGTCCCATCCCGGGACTCTCTTCGCCCCGCGCTAGACTATGGCTACACCTTC.

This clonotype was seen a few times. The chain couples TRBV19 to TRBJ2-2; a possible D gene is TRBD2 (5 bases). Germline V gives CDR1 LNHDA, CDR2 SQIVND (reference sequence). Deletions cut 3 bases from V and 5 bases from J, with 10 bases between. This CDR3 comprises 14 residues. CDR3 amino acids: CASSILSVTGELFF. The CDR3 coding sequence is TGTGCCAGTAGTATTCTTAGCGTTACCGGGGAGCTGTTTTTT.

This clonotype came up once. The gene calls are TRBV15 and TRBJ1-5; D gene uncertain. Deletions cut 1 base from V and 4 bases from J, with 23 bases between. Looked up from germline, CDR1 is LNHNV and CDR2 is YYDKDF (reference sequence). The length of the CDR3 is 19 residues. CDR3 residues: CATSRAGGLSRVDNQPQHF. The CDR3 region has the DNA TGTGCCACCAGCAGAGCCGGAGGCCTCAGCCGGGTAGATAATCAGCCCCAGCATTTT.

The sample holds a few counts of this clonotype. CDR3 amino acids: CASSSRTRETQYF. CDR3 in DNA: TGTGCCAGCAGCTCGAGAACAAGGGAGACCCAGTACTTC. The rearrangement links TRBV7-2 to TRBJ2-5; D gene unclear. The V end was cut by 4 bases, the J end by 5 bases, with 11 bases between. The CDR3 spans 13 residues. Per the germline V gene, CDR1 is SGHTA and CDR2 is FQGNSA.

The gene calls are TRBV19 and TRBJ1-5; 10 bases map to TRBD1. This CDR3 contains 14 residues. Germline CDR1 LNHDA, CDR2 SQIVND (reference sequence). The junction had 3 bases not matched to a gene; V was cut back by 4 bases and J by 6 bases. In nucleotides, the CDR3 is TGTGCCAGTAGTAGGGGACAGGGGTTTCAGCCCCAGCATTTT. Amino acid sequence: CASSRGQGFQPQHF.

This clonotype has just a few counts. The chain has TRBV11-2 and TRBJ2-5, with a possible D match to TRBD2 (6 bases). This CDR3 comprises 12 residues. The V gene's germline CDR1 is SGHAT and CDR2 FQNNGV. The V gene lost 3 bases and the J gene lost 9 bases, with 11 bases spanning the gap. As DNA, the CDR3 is TGTGCCAGCAGCTTCGGGACTGGGGCCCAGTACTTC. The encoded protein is CASSFGTGAQYF.

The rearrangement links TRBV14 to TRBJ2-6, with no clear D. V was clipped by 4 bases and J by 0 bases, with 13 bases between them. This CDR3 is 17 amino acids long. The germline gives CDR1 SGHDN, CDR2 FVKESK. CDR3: CASSRWTLGSGANVLTF. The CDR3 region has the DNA TGTGCCAGCAGCCGCTGGACGTTAGGCTCTGGGGCCAACGTCCTGACTTTC.